What follows are 3 T cell receptor beta chains derived from one specimen sequenced in a study of blood T cell repertoires in COVID-19. The table came from immunoSEQ multiplex PCR; TCRdb's copy has only in-frame clones and leaves some out. The sample yields 200,000 to 250,000 clones, around 88% seen once. Sequenced material: PBMCs or T cells enriched from blood (not recorded which). These receptors came from a woman aged 25 to 45 who had recovered from COVID-19.

This rearrangement joins TRBV27 to TRBJ1-5; 9 nucleotides align to TRBD1. The CDR3 has 15 amino acids. Germline V CDR1 and CDR2: MNHEY, SMNVEV (reference sequence). V trimming: 5 bases; J trimming: 3 bases; junction bases outside the gene matches: 5. DNA of the CDR3: TGTGCCAGCAGTGGAGGGACAGGGCCCAATCAGCCCCAGCATTTT. Residues: CASSGGTGPNQPQHF.

This chain joins TRBV30 and TRBJ1-2; D unclear. There are 14 residues in the CDR3. V was pared by 2 bases and J by 2 bases, with 12 bases between. Germline V CDR1 and CDR2: GTSNPN, SVGIG (reference sequence). CDR3 in amino acids: CAWSPRTLNYGYTF. The DNA of the CDR3 is TGTGCCTGGAGTCCAAGAACCCTAAACTATGGCTACACCTTC.

The CDR3 region is CASSWDRGSEQYF. The CDR3 nucleotides read TGTGCCAGTAGTTGGGACAGAGGATCCGAGCAGTACTTC. V gene TRBV19 combines with J gene TRBJ2-7; TRBD1 aligns across 7 bases. Trimming removed 5 bases from V and 6 bases from J; junction bases left unmatched: 7. The CDR3 is 13 amino acids. Germline-derived CDR1 and CDR2 are LNHDA and SQIVND (reference sequence).